These T cell receptor beta chains were read from a single sample in a study of identical twins. From the 5' RACE reads, TCRdb called clonotypes with MiXCR, one entry per CDR3 protein. Here the sample spans about 260,000 distinct CDR3 sequences, roughly 7% being singletons. These data were likewise used in another study, on yellow fever vaccine responses in identical twins.

The specimen sequenced was memory (CD45RO+) T cells sorted from blood. These receptors all stem from a woman younger than 30 in good health. The CDR3 runs from the conserved cysteine through the conserved F or W. The D gene is left open where the match is weak. Size values are once, few and many counts, or a class for expanded clones, and some rows have none.

j_gene | v_gene | abundance | d_gene | CDR3nt | CDR3aa
TRBJ2-1 | TRBV20-1 | many | - | TGCAGTGCTAGTCGCTCATTATCCTACAATGAGCAGTTCTTC | CSASRSLSYNEQFF
TRBJ1-2 | TRBV20-1 | many | - | TGCAGTGCAAGGGGACGGATCGGCTACACCTTC | CSARGRIGYTF
TRBJ2-1 | TRBV18 | - | - | TGTGCCAGCTCAACAATAGATGAGCAGTTCTTC | CASSTIDEQFF
TRBJ2-2 | TRBV4-1 | many | - | TGCGCCAGCAGCCAAGGAGGGATGACCGGGGAGCTGTTTTTT | CASSQGGMTGELFF
TRBJ1-1 | TRBV15 | many | TRBD1 | TGTGCCACCAGCAGAGAAGGGACAGGGGGCACTGAAGCTTTCTTT | CATSREGTGGTEAFF
TRBJ2-1 | TRBV7-9 | many | - | TGTGCCCTAAGGGGGGGCGCGGGTAACAATGAGCAGTTCTTC | CALRGGAGNNEQFF
TRBJ2-1 | TRBV11-2 | few | TRBD2 | TGTGCCAGCAGCTTATTTAATCGGGTTAGGGCGGGGGGAGTCTCCGATGAGCAGTTCTTC | CASSLFNRVRAGGVSDEQFF
TRBJ1-1 | TRBV6-1 | - | - | TGTGCCAGCAGGGGTTGGACGGTGAACACTGAAGCTTTCTTT | CASRGWTVNTEAFF
TRBJ2-6 | TRBV9 | many | - | TGTGCCAGCAGCACCCACAGCTCTGGGGCCAACGTCCTGACTTTC | CASSTHSSGANVLTF
TRBJ2-2 | TRBV9 | many | - | TGTGCCAGCAGCGTGGCCACTCACGGGGAGCTGTTTTTT | CASSVATHGELFF
TRBJ1-5 | TRBV3-1 | - | TRBD1 | TGTGCCAGCAGCCAGCACACAGGGGTTAGCAATCAGCCCCAGCATTTT | CASSQHTGVSNQPQHF
TRBJ2-1 | TRBV21-1 | few | - | TGTGCCAGCAGCACCCTCGGGGACCCTGAGCAGTTCTTC | CASSTLGDPEQFF
TRBJ2-1 | TRBV5-6 | many | - | TGTGCCAGCAACGGACGGGACTCCTACAATGAGCAGTTCTTC | CASNGRDSYNEQFF
TRBJ1-1 | TRBV24-1 | few | - | TGTGCCACCAGCACGGAGAAAAACACTGAAGCTTTCTTT | CATSTEKNTEAFF
TRBJ1-1 | TRBV7-2 | - | - | TGTGCCAGCAGCCCATGGACGGGGAACACTGAAGCTTTCTTT | CASSPWTGNTEAFF
TRBJ2-3 | TRBV11-2 | many | TRBD2 | TGTGCCAGCAGCTTTACTAGCGGGGGACGCACAGATACGCAGTATTTT | CASSFTSGGRTDTQYF
TRBJ1-5 | TRBV28 | few | - | TGTGCCAGCAGTTTTATTGGGGTTCAGCCCCAGCATTTT | CASSFIGVQPQHF
TRBJ2-4 | TRBV7-2 | few | - | TGTGCCAGCAGCTTGGTTTTGGACAATAAAAACATTCAGTACTTC | CASSLVLDNKNIQYF
TRBJ2-1 | TRBV3-1 | many | TRBD1 | TGTGCCAGCAGCCCCTCCGGGACAGGGAATGAGCAGTTCTTC | CASSPSGTGNEQFF
TRBJ1-5 | TRBV4-1 | many | - | TGCGCCAGCAGCCCAGGACAGCCCAATCAGCCCCAGCATTTT | CASSPGQPNQPQHF
TRBJ2-3 | TRBV5-4 | many | TRBD2 | TGTGCCAGCAGCGAACCTAGCGGGGGTACCTATACGCAGTATTTT | CASSEPSGGTYTQYF